This record concerns one T cell receptor beta chain sequence. Germline CDR1 is SNHLY and CDR2 is FYNNEI. Trimming took 5 bases from V and 1 from J, leaving 14 bases between them. The CDR3 contains 15 residues. This sample was included in a study of blood T cell repertoires in COVID-19. Background on the study: PBMCs, B-cell-depleted T cells, or T cells provided the cDNA or gDNA that made up the material.

Authors' processing steps: Amplification from reference gene primers served as the basis for estimated nucleated cell counts. Generated by immunoSEQ multiplex PCR, the TCRdb table keeps only in-frame clones and is missing some. V, J and clone size are those of that table, while D and trimming were read from the DNA. This sample has some 190,000 clones; about 78% occur once, and the top ten carry roughly 7.8%. The clonotype comes from a woman between 50 and 59 years old with active or convalescent COVID-19. The chain joins TRBV2 to TRBJ1-1; a weak D match, TRBD1 (5 bases). The specimen was peripheral blood. The CDR3 coding sequence is TGTGCCAGCAGTACCGCAGGGTCGGGGAACACTGAAGCTTTCTTT. Its protein is CASSTAGSGNTEAFF.